This TCR beta chain was profiled in a study of blood T cell repertoires in COVID-19 (dated by TCRdb to the early 2020s). For the wider study: The collaborator samples originated in the United States, Italy and Spain and spanned the acute and convalescent phases of COVID-19. Subjects who had been exposed to COVID-19, were actively infected with it, or had recovered from it provided the deeply sampled blood TCRbeta repertoires that made up the dataset. Samples were obtained from the ongoing ImmuneRACE study (first 160 participants) and from over a thousand subjects provided by 6 global collaborators. Nearly every sample came with metadata listing a de-identified subject ID, COVID-19 status, age in years and sex. Where available, HLA class I and class II types were obtained from metadata supplied by the sample provider rather than from assay-based typing. The repertoires were released in a freely available public database meant as a resource for research on the immune response to SARS-CoV-2. The prospective study material was composed of cDNA or gDNA derived from T cells, B-cell-depleted T cells, or PBMCs. What the work shows at the level of the full study, not this receptor alone: The amount of clinical and demographic metadata varied by source and participant and was provided uncurated.

As concerns this clone: Its antigen is unknown. No per-base quality is available; no much larger clone lies one base away.

A second Seattle source provided samples from volunteer blood donors who had recovered from COVID-19. Collaborating institutions collected whole blood in K2EDTA tubes following their own protocols. For TCRbeta analysis, collaborators shipped samples as frozen whole blood, isolated PBMCs, or DNA extracted from either of those sample types. TCRbeta CDR3 regions were amplified from genomic DNA by means of the immunoSEQ Assay, a bias-controlled multiplex PCR. In the paper's pipeline: The number of nucleated cells in each sample was estimated from the amplification of reference gene primers within the assay. To quantify the absolute abundance of each unique TCRbeta CDR3 rearrangement, sequence reads were collapsed and filtered. Productive Simpson clonality was computed per sample as the square root of Simpson's diversity index over productive rearrangements. TCRdb took this table from immuneACCESS and kept in-frame rearrangements with V and J called. Such tables lack part of the clones; where checked against another copy, unresolved V genes explain under half of the gap, and the rest is unexplained. V and J calls plus clone size are reproduced from that table; the DNA served to infer D and trimming. For this sample there are about 160,000 clones; 70% to 90% appear just once. The top ten constitute 7.5% to 9.5% of the sample.

From its cysteine to its phenylalanine, the CDR3 spans 14 amino acids. Of the read, only the CDR3 DNA is kept; its 42 bases are in frame from base 1. The germline V and J ends show losses of 3 bases and 6 bases respectively, and no gene match explains 3 bases of the junction. From a lookup of the germline V gene, CDR1 and CDR2 are LGHNA and YSLEER. Source material: peripheral blood. The rearranged segments are TRBV4-3 and TRBJ1-5, with 9 central nucleotides matching TRBD1. The sequence was obtained from a man aged 40-49 years who had recovered from COVID-19. The CDR3 region has the sequence CASSHRTGAQPQHF. The sequence in DNA is TGCGCCAGCAGCCACCGGACAGGGGCTCAGCCCCAGCATTTT.